This T cell receptor (beta chain) was found in a study of CD8 T cells in ankylosing spondylitis. Notes on the study in general: Blood from ankylosing spondylitis patients appeared to carry a characteristic roughly 8-variant TCR beta motif.

This clonotype has a handful of counts. No antigen is known for it. Via MiXCR, TCRdb re-called the 5' RACE reads, giving one row per CDR3 protein. The sample holds around 130,000 distinct CDR3 sequences, more than 15% seen once. Material: blood, either unsorted or a sorted T cell fraction (not recorded which). This clonotype was obtained from a male donor with ankylosing spondylitis.

The CDR3, as DNA: TGCAGTGCTGGGACCTACAATGAGCAGTTCTTC. Residues: CSAGTYNEQFF. J is TRBJ2-1 and V is TRBV20-1; D unclear. V lost 5 bases and J 2 bases, leaving 4 bases between the germline ends. The CDR3 is 11 amino acids. Germline V CDR1 and CDR2: DFQATT, SNEGSKA (reference sequence).